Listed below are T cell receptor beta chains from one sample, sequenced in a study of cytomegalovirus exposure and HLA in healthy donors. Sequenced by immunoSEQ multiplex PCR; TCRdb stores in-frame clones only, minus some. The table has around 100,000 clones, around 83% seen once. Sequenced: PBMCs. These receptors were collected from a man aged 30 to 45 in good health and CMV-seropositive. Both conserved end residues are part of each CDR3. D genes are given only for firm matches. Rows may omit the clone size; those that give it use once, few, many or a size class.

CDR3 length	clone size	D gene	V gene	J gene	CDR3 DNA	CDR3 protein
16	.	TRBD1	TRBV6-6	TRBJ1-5	TGTGCCAGCAGTTACACCTGGACAGGAGAGAATCAGCCCCAGCATTTT	CASSYTWTGENQPQHF
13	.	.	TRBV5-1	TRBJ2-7	TGCGCCAGCAGCTTGGAAGTGGGGAGCGAGCAGTACTTC	CASSLEVGSEQYF
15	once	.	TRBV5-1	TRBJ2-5	TGCGCCAGCGGGCGTTGGGCAGGCATGGGTGAGACCCAGTACTTC	CASGRWAGMGETQYF
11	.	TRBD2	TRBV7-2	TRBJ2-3	TGTGCCAGCAGCTTAGGGACTAGTCTGTATTTT	CASSLGTSLYF
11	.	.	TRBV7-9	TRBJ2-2	TGTGCCAGCAGTCGGGGGGGGGAGCTGTTTTTT	CASSRGGELFF
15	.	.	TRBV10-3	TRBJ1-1	TGTGCCATCAGTGAGTCGTGGGGAGGGGGGACTGAAGCTTTCTTT	CAISESWGGGTEAFF
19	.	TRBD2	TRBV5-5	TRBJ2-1	TGTGCCAGCAGTTATAGGACTAGCGGGGGGGCCACAAGATACAATGAGCAGTTCTTC	CASSYRTSGGATRYNEQFF
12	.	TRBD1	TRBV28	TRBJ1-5	TGTGCCAGCCGACAGGGTAATCAGCCCCAGCATTTT	CASRQGNQPQHF
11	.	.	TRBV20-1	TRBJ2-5	TGCAGTGCTAGCCTCGGGGAGACCCAGTACTTC	CSASLGETQYF
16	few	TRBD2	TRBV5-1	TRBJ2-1	TGCGCCAGCAGCTTCAGCGGGGTGGGCTCCTACAATGAGCAGTTCTTC	CASSFSGVGSYNEQFF
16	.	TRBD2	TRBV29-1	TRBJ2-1	TGCAGCGTGGGGACTAGCGGGGGGCGCATCCACAATGAGCAGTTCTTC	CSVGTSGGRIHNEQFF
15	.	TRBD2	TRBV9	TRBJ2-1	TGTGCCAGCAGCTATAGCGGGGATTTCTACAATGAGCAGTTCTTC	CASSYSGDFYNEQFF
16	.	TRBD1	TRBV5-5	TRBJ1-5	TGTGCCAGCAGCTACGGAGCCGGGACAGCCAGTGGACCCCAGCATTTT	CASSYGAGTASGPQHF
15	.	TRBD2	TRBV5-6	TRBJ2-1	TGTGCCAGCAGCGACGGGACTAGCGGTAATAATGAGCAGTTCTTC	CASSDGTSGNNEQFF
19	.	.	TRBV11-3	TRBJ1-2	TGTGCCAGCAGCTTCCAACCCAGGACCGCGGGCACCCAAAACTATGGCTACACCTTC	CASSFQPRTAGTQNYGYTF
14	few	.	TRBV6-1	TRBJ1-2	TGTGCCAGCACCATGGACTCCCTGAGTTATGGCTACACCTTC	CASTMDSLSYGYTF
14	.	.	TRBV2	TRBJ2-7	TGTGCCAGCAAACTGGAAACCGGGTCCTACGAGCAGTACTTC	CASKLETGSYEQYF
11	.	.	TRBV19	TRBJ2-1	TGTGCCAGTAGTGTGCGGGCTGAGCAGTTCTTC	CASSVRAEQFF
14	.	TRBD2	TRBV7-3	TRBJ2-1	TGTGCCAGCAGCCCCCCGGGGGGGGGCACTGAGCAGTTCTTC	CASSPPGGGTEQFF
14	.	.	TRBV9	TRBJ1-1	TGTGCCAGCAGCGCGCGGGGGCAGAACACTGAAGCTTTCTTT	CASSARGQNTEAFF
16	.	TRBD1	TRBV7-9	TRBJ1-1	TGTGCCAGCGGCTTAGGTCAGGGGGCTATTGACACTGAAGCTTTCTTT	CASGLGQGAIDTEAFF
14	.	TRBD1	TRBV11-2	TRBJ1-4	TGTGCCAGCAGCGTGGACAGGGGTAATGAAAAACTGTTTTTT	CASSVDRGNEKLFF